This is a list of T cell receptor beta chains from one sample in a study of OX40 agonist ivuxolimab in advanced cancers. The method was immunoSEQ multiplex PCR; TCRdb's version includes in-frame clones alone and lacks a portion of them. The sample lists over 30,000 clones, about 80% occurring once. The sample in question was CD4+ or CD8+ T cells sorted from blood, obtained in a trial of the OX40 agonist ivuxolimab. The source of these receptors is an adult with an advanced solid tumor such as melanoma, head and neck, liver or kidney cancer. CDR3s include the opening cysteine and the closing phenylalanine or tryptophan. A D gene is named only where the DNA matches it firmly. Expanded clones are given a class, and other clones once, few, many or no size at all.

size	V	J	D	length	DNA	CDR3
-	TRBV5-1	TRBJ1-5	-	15	TGCGCCAGCAGCTTGCGAGGAGATCCAGGCCAGCCCCAGCATTTT	CASSLRGDPGQPQHF
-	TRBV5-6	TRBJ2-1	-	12	TGTGCCAGCAGCCCCCCAGGAGGAGAGCAGTTCTTC	CASSPPGGEQFF
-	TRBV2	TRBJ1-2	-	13	TGTGCCAGCAGTGAAGTCCCCGAGTATGGCTACACCTTC	CASSEVPEYGYTF
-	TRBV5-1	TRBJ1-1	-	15	TGCGCCAGCAGCCCTGTCTTCGGGGTTAACACTGAAGCTTTCTTT	CASSPVFGVNTEAFF
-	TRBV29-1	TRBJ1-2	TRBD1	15	TGCAGCGTTGAAACACCAGGGGGAACCAATTATGGCTACACCTTC	CSVETPGGTNYGYTF
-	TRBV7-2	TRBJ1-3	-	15	TGTGCCAGCAGCTTAGGGGGATTCTCTGGAAACACCATATATTTT	CASSLGGFSGNTIYF
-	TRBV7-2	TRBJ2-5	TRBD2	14	TGTGCCAGCAGCCCACGGGGGAGGGATGGGACCCAGTACTTC	CASSPRGRDGTQYF
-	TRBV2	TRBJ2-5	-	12	TGTGCCAGCAGTTGGGGGCAAGAGACCCAGTACTTC	CASSWGQETQYF
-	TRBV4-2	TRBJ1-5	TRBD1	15	TGTGCCAGCAGCCCGGGACAGGGGGCGATTCAGCCCCAGCATTTT	CASSPGQGAIQPQHF
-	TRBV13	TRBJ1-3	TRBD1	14	TGTGCCAGCAGCATTGGGACAGGGGGAAACACCATATATTTT	CASSIGTGGNTIYF
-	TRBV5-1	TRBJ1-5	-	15	TGCGCCAGCAGCTTGGCTGGGTATAGCAATCAGCCCCAGCATTTT	CASSLAGYSNQPQHF
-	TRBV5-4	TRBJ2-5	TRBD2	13	TGTGCCAGCGGAACTAGCGGGACGGAGACCCAGTACTTC	CASGTSGTETQYF
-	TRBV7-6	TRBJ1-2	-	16	TGTGCCAGCAGCCTTAACCCGAGGGGCGAAATAAGTGGCTACACCTTC	CASSLNPRGEISGYTF
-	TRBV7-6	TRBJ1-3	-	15	TGTGCCAGCAGCATAGGAGGGGGCTCTGGAAACACCATATATTTT	CASSIGGGSGNTIYF
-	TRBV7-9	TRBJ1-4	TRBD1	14	TGTGCCAGCAGTTTGGGACAGGATAATGAAAAACTGTTTTTT	CASSLGQDNEKLFF
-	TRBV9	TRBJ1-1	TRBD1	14	TGTGCCAGCAGCGATCCGGGACAGGGGCTTCCAGCTTTCTTT	CASSDPGQGLPAFF
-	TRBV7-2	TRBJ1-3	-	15	TGTGCCAGCAGCTTAGGTTCCGGGACACGGGGCACCATATATTTT	CASSLGSGTRGTIYF
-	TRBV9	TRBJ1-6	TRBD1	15	TGTGCCAGCAGCGTAGACCAGACAGGGTCCTCACCCCTCCACTTT	CASSVDQTGSSPLHF
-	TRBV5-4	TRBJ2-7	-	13	TGTGCCAGCAGCTTGGAGGGAGTAAGAGAGCAGTACTTC	CASSLEGVREQYF
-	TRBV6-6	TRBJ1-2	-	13	TGTGCCAGCAGCGTACAGGGAAACTATGGCTACACCTTC	CASSVQGNYGYTF
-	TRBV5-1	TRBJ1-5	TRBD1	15	TGCGCCAGCAGCTTGGGACAGGGGGCATGGCAGCCCCAGCATTTT	CASSLGQGAWQPQHF
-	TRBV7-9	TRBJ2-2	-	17	TGTGCCAGCAGCTCGCGCCCAGGGACAAGTGGCACCGGGGAGCTGTTTTTT	CASSSRPGTSGTGELFF
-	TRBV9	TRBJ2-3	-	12	TGTGCCAGCAGCGTAGTCACAGATACGCAGTATTTT	CASSVVTDTQYF
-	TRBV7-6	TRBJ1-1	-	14	TGTGCCAGCAGCTTGACAGCCATGAACACTGAAGCTTTCTTT	CASSLTAMNTEAFF
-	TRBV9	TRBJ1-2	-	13	TGTGCCAGCAGCGACGGGACACCCTATGGCTACACCTTC	CASSDGTPYGYTF
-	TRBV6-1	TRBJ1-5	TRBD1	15	TGTGCCAGCAGTTCTCCGGACAGGGGTACCTGGGCCCAGCATTTT	CASSSPDRGTWAQHF
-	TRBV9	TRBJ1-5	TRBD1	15	TGTGCCAGCAGCCCCCGACAGGGTTTAAATCAGCCCCAGCATTTT	CASSPRQGLNQPQHF
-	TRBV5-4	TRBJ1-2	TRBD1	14	TGTGCCAGCAGCCTTTACAGGGGTATTAGCGGCTACACCTTC	CASSLYRGISGYTF
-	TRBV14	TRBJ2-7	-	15	TGTGCCAGCAGCCATTCAGGGGTTCGGTCCTACGAGCAGTACTTC	CASSHSGVRSYEQYF
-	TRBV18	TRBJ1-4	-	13	TGTGCCAGCTCACGGGGATTAGATGAAAAACTGTTTTTT	CASSRGLDEKLFF
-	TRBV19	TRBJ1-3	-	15	TGTGCCAGTAGTATACGGGGGGCATCTGGAAACACCATATATTTT	CASSIRGASGNTIYF
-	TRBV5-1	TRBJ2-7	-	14	TGCGCCAGCAGCTTGGGTAGCAGCTCCTACGAGCAGTACTTC	CASSLGSSSYEQYF
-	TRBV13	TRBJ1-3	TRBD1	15	TGTGCCAGCAGCCGCTACAGGGGTGAGGGAAACACCATATATTTT	CASSRYRGEGNTIYF
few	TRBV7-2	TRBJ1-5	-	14	TGTGCCAGCAGCTTAGGGCAGGTCAATCAGCCCCAGCATTTT	CASSLGQVNQPQHF
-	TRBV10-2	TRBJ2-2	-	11	TGCGCCAGCAGTTGGGGGGGGGAGCTGTTTTTT	CASSWGGELFF
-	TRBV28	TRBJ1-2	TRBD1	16	TGTGCCAGCACCCACCAGCTCGGGACAGGGGACTATGGCTACACCTTC	CASTHQLGTGDYGYTF
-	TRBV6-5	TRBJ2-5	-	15	TGTGCCAGCAGTTACGGCAGGGGTCCCCAAGAGACCCAGTACTTC	CASSYGRGPQETQYF
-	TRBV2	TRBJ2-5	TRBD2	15	TGTGCCAGCAGTAGAGCTAGCGGGGGACAAGAGACCCAGTACTTC	CASSRASGGQETQYF
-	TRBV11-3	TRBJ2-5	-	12	TGTGCCAGCAGCTCTAGGGGGGAGACCCAGTACTTC	CASSSRGETQYF